This record concerns one T cell receptor beta chain sequence. CDR1 is KGHSH and CDR2 is LQKENI in the germline V gene. The CDR3 is 15 amino acids. The junction had 6 bases not matched to a gene; V was cut back by 4 bases and J by 5 bases. The sample belongs to a study of blood T cell repertoires in COVID-19. Authors' analysis steps: Estimates of nucleated cell counts were drawn from the amplification of reference gene primers. Assay: immunoSEQ multiplex PCR; the TCRdb copy retains only in-frame clones and omits some. That table furnishes V, J and clone size, whereas the DNA furnished D and trimming. The sample yields over 95,000 clones, about 83% seen once.

The source of this sequence is a man in his 70s with active or convalescent COVID-19. The V and J genes are TRBV18 and TRBJ1-5; 9 positions match TRBD1. Specimen: peripheral blood. DNA for the CDR3: TGTGCCAGCTCACACACAGGGGGCAATGATCAGCCCCAGCATTTT. It encodes CASSHTGGNDQPQHF.